This record covers a single T cell receptor (beta chain). Its antigen remains unidentified. After removal of 4 bases from V and 4 bases from J, the junction contained 1 base not matched to a gene. The CDR3 has 15 residues. The germline CDR1 and CDR2 sequences are SNHLY and FYNNEI. Within the ViraFEST assay, antigen-specific CD4+ T cells underwent expansion with viral peptide pools prior to sequencing. Culture proceeded for about 11 days, and CD4+ T cells were then isolated. Vaccine recipients, nucleocapsid antibody negative, had no prior SARS-CoV-2 infection. On days 3 and 7, fresh IL-2 medium replaced half the medium. Using immunoSEQ multiplex PCR, the repertoire was profiled, and TCRdb retains in-frame clones only, with some absent. Found here are about 31,000 clones, roughly 63% of them singletons; the top ten hold 25% to 30%. This sample stems from a study of vaccination effects on CD4 cells after COVID-19. Study-level points and caveats: Long after vaccination, the clones induced by infection and by vaccine shrank markedly in size.

The chain combines TRBV2 with TRBJ2-2; 12 nucleotides align to TRBD2. This TCR came from a human donor who received a COVID-19 vaccine. The source material was CD4+ T cells from PBMCs cultured with HCoV-229E spike peptides, sampled before COVID-19 vaccination. CDR3 DNA sequence: TGTGCCAGCAGTGGACTAGCGGGAGCCACCGGGGAGCTGTTTTTT. This codes for CASSGLAGATGELFF.